What follows are 21 T cell receptor beta chains derived from one specimen sequenced in a study of neurological immune-mediated disorders. TCRdb itself ran the 5' RACE reads through MiXCR, one entry per CDR3 protein. The table records approximately 44,000 distinct CDR3 sequences, more than 14% of them present only once. What was sequenced was CD4+ T cells from blood. The receptor source for this set is an older woman with HTLV-1-associated myelopathy (HAM/TSP).

This clonotype was counted many times. The chain links TRBV3-1 to TRBJ1-1, with D possibly TRBD1 on 6 matching bases. CDR3 length equals 13 residues. Germline V CDR1 and CDR2: LGHDT, YNNKEL (reference sequence). The V end lost 7 bases, the J end lost 1 base, and 10 bases lay between the germline ends. The CDR3 sequence: CASIETGNTEAFF. The CDR3 DNA is TGTGCCAGCATCGAGACAGGGAACACTGAAGCTTTCTTT. The full variable domain, rest sourced from reference TRBV3-1 and TRBJ1-1, is DTAVSQTPKYLVTQMGNDKSIKCEQNLGHDTMYWYKQDSKKFLKIMFSYNNKELIINETVPNRFSPKSPDKAHLNLHINSLELGDSAVYFCASIETGNTEAFFGQGTRLTVV.

This clonotype has ten or more counts. The rearrangement joins TRBV5-1 to TRBJ1-1, with a weak D call TRBD1 (6 bases). The germline V gene encodes CDR1 SGHRS and CDR2 YFSETQ. The CDR3 is 15 amino acids. V lost 0 bases and J 4 bases, leaving 13 bases between the germline ends. This CDR3 is CASSLVPGATTEAFF. The DNA of the CDR3 is TGCGCCAGCAGCTTGGTCCCGGGGGCGACCACTGAAGCTTTCTTT.

This clonotype was seen ten or more times. The chain recombines TRBV7-2 with TRBJ2-7, with D possibly being TRBD2 (5 bases). Trimming removed 7 bases at V and 4 bases at J, with 14 bases between. Germline values: CDR1 SGHTA, CDR2 FQGNSA. The CDR3 covers 13 residues. The CDR3 sequence is CASNQEVFYEQYF. For the CDR3, the DNA is TGTGCCAGCAATCAGGAGGTCTTTTACGAGCAGTACTTC.

This clonotype was seen many times. CDR3 region: CAISYNSGGTMNTEAFF. The DNA for the CDR3 is TGTGCCATCAGCTACAACTCCGGGGGCACCATGAACACTGAAGCTTTCTTT. The gene calls are TRBV10-3 and TRBJ1-1, with a possible D match to TRBD1 (6 bases). The CDR3 is made up of 17 amino acids. Germline V gene sequence: CDR1 ENHRY, CDR2 SYGVKD. V was cut by 6 bases and J by 0 bases, with 20 bases left in between.

The chain uses TRBV6-5 and TRBJ1-1; perhaps TRBD1 as D (6 bases). In germline, CDR1 is MNHEY, CDR2 SVGAGI. There are 13 residues in the CDR3. Trimming cost V 7 bases and J 1 base, with 10 bases left between them. The CDR3 DNA reads TGTGCCAGCACCTGGGACACGAACACTGAAGCTTTCTTT. It codes for CASTWDTNTEAFF.

This clonotype is medium-sized within its sample. The chain carries TRBV7-2 and TRBJ1-1; D gene ambiguous. Germline CDR1 is SGHTA and CDR2 is FQGNSA. V was shortened by 2 bases and J by 1 base, with 8 bases between the two germline ends. This CDR3 spans 14 amino acids. Here the CDR3 reads CASSLLLGNTEAFF. The CDR3 nucleotides are TGTGCCAGCAGCTTATTGCTGGGGAACACTGAAGCTTTCTTT.

This clonotype was seen many times. The chain carries TRBV20-1 and TRBJ1-1; a possible D gene is TRBD1 (5 bases). This CDR3 contains 12 residues. Between the trimmed V and J ends, which lost 5 bases and 0 bases, there was a span of 7 bases. CDR1 is DFQATT and CDR2 is SNEGSKA in the germline V gene (reference sequence). DNA for the CDR3: TGCAGTGCTGTGGGGCTGAACACTGAAGCTTTCTTT. It codes for CSAVGLNTEAFF.

The genes are TRBV5-1 and TRBJ2-5, with 8 bases aligning to TRBD2. V gave up 5 bases and J gave up 4 bases; unmatched junction bases: 7. This CDR3 region has 14 residues. Per germline, CDR1 SGHRS and CDR2 YFSETQ. Written as DNA, the CDR3 is TGCGCCAGCAGTAGCGGGGTCGGGGGAGAGACCCAGTACTTC. This translates into CASSSGVGGETQYF.

This clonotype was seen a few times. The rearrangement links TRBV30 to TRBJ2-7, with D possibly matching TRBD1 (6 bases). Trimming took 3 bases from V and 6 from J, leaving 9 bases between them. There are 11 residues in the CDR3. Germline values: CDR1 GTSNPN, CDR2 SVGIG (reference sequence). DNA for the CDR3: TGTGCCTGGAGCCAGGACAGCGAGCAGTACTTC. It translates to CAWSQDSEQYF.

This clonotype was seen at least ten times. This rearrangement joins TRBV29-1 to TRBJ2-3; D is possibly TRBD2 (5 bases). The germline CDR1 and CDR2 sequences are SQVTM and ANQGSEA. V was shortened by 3 bases and J by 0 bases, with 13 bases between the two germline ends. This CDR3 has 15 residues. The CDR3 here is CSVEGASTSTDTQYF. Here the CDR3 DNA reads TGCAGCGTTGAGGGAGCCAGCACGAGCACAGATACGCAGTATTTT.

This clonotype was found many times. The chain links TRBV7-9 to TRBJ1-6; 9 bases match TRBD1. This CDR3 is 17 amino acids long. Germline V lookup: CDR1 SEHNR, CDR2 FQNEAQ (reference sequence). After removal of 4 bases from V and 9 bases from J, the junction contained 13 bases not matched to a gene. The CDR3 region is CASSSTGTGSGLSPLHF. The CDR3 DNA sequence: TGTGCCAGCAGCTCAACCGGGACAGGGAGTGGGCTTTCACCCCTCCACTTT. Filled out from reference TRBV7-9 and TRBJ1-6, the complete variable domain reads DTGVSQNPRHKITKRGQNVTFRCDPISEHNRLYWYRQTLGQGPEFLTYFQNEAQLEKSRLLSDRFSAERPKGSFSTLEIQRTEQGDSAMYLCASSSTGTGSGLSPLHFGNGTRLTVT.

The sample holds many counts of this clonotype. The chain has TRBV5-6 and TRBJ2-1; D ambiguous. Germline values: CDR1 SGHDT, CDR2 YYEEEE. V was shortened by 2 bases and J by 0 bases, with 15 bases between the two germline ends. The CDR3 has 17 residues. Here the CDR3 reads CASSFVAAVSSYNEQFF. CDR3 sequence (DNA): TGTGCCAGCAGCTTCGTGGCGGCGGTTAGCTCCTACAATGAGCAGTTCTTC. Supplemented by reference TRBV5-6 and TRBJ2-1, the full variable domain reads DAGVTQSPTHLIKTRGQQVTLRCSPKSGHDTVSWYQQALGQGPQFIFQYYEEEERQRGNFPDRFSGHQFPNYSSELNVNALLLGDSALYLCASSFVAAVSSYNEQFFGPGTRLTVL.

This clonotype was detected ten times or more. The rearrangement links TRBV5-5 to TRBJ2-2; D gene uncertain. Germline CDR1 and CDR2: SGHKS and YYEKEE (reference sequence). Trimming took 0 bases from V and 5 from J, leaving 5 bases between them. This CDR3 has 13 residues. This CDR3 is CASSLAPTGELFF. The DNA of the CDR3 is TGTGCCAGCAGCTTGGCCCCGACCGGGGAGCTGTTTTTT.

The chain combines TRBV11-2 with TRBJ2-3; D is undetermined. The CDR3 consists of 13 residues. Germline CDR1 SGHAT, CDR2 FQNNGV. Trimming took 2 bases from V and 4 from J, leaving 7 bases between them. Written as DNA, the CDR3 is TGTGCCAGCAGCTTATCCGTCCCAGATACGCAGTATTTT. Amino acids: CASSLSVPDTQYF. Combining the CDR3 with reference TRBV11-2 and TRBJ2-3 gives the whole variable domain EAGVAQSPRYKIIEKRQSVAFWCNPISGHATLYWYQQILGQGPKLLIQFQNNGVVDDSQLPKDRFSAERLKGVDSTLKIQPAKLEDSAVYLCASSLSVPDTQYFGPGTRLTVL.

This clonotype was counted many times. The chain uses TRBV5-1 and TRBJ1-1; perhaps TRBD1 as D (6 bases). Trimming removed 1 base at V and 0 bases at J, with 13 bases between. There are 16 residues in the CDR3. Germline lookup yields CDR1 SGHRS and CDR2 YFSETQ. CDR3 DNA: TGCGCCAGCAGCTTGAGAACCCAGGGGATGAACACTGAAGCTTTCTTT. Protein: CASSLRTQGMNTEAFF.

This clonotype was observed at least ten times. The rearrangement links TRBV2 to TRBJ2-6, with 8 positions matching TRBD2. The CDR3 consists of 16 residues. Trimming took 6 bases from V and 0 from J; bases not matched to a gene: 4. Germline V gene lookup returns CDR1 SNHLY and CDR2 FYNNEI. The CDR3 DNA is TGTGCCAGCAGCCTCCTAGCGGGCTCTGGGGCCAACGTCCTGACTTTC. This sequence encodes CASSLLAGSGANVLTF.

This chain joins TRBV4-2 and TRBJ1-2, with D uncertain. The ends were cut back, 0 bases at V and 3 bases at J, with 11 bases in the middle. The CDR3 contains 15 residues. Germline V lookup: CDR1 LGHNA, CDR2 YNFKEQ. CDR3 amino acids: CASSQDFQQDYGYTF. CDR3 nucleotides: TGTGCCAGCAGCCAAGATTTCCAGCAGGACTATGGCTACACCTTC.

This clonotype occurred many times. The chain joins TRBV3-1 to TRBJ1-5, with TRBD1 as a possible D gene (5 bases). The germline CDR1 and CDR2 sequences are LGHDT and YNNKEL (reference sequence). The CDR3 is 15 residues long. The V end lost 1 base, the J end lost 3 bases, and 10 bases lay between the germline ends. CDR3 protein: CASSQVWGPNQPQHF. The CDR3 nucleotides read TGTGCCAGCAGCCAAGTATGGGGCCCCAATCAGCCCCAGCATTTT.

This clonotype has at least ten counts. V and J are TRBV10-3 and TRBJ2-3, with 11 bases lining up with TRBD1. V was pared by 4 bases and J by 4 bases, with 10 bases of the junction left unmatched. CDR1 and CDR2 from the germline V gene are ENHRY and SYGVKD. CDR3 size: 17 residues. CDR3: CAISGRLDRGQADTQYF. CDR3 DNA sequence: TGTGCCATCAGTGGCAGATTGGACAGGGGGCAGGCAGATACGCAGTATTTT.

This clonotype was counted many times. The J gene is TRBJ2-1, the V gene TRBV18; weak D call: TRBD2 (5 bases). The germline V and J ends were trimmed by 4 bases and 8 bases, with 12 bases remaining between them. Germline V gives CDR1 KGHSH, CDR2 LQKENI. This CDR3 contains 13 residues. CDR3 coding DNA: TGTGCCAGCTCACGGACTCTCTTGGATGAGCAGTTCTTC. It encodes CASSRTLLDEQFF. Together with reference TRBV18 and TRBJ2-1, the CDR3 gives the full variable domain: NAGVMQNPRHLVRRRGQEARLRCSPMKGHSHVYWYRQLPEEGLKFMVYLQKENIIDESGMPKERFSAEFPKEGPSILRIQQVVRGDSAAYFCASSRTLLDEQFFGPGTRLTVL.

The chain links TRBV29-1 to TRBJ1-1; perhaps TRBD1 as D (5 bases). The germline CDR1 and CDR2 sequences are SQVTM and ANQGSEA. This CDR3 is built from 14 residues. Trimming cost V 7 bases and J 11 bases, with 26 bases left between them. The CDR3 protein is CSAPGHGPQRPAFF. The CDR3 DNA reads as TGCAGCGCCCCTGGACATGGTCCCCAAAGGCCGGCTTTCTTT.